Following are 30 T cell receptor beta chains from one sample sequenced in a study of OX40 agonist ivuxolimab in advanced cancers. This table comes from immunoSEQ multiplex PCR, and its TCRdb copy is limited to in-frame clones, with some not included. Of about 71,000 clones in the sample, roughly 84% were seen once. Sample: CD4+ or CD8+ T cells sorted from blood, taken in a trial of the OX40 agonist ivuxolimab. The receptors shown here come from an adult with an advanced solid tumor such as melanoma, head and neck, liver or kidney cancer.

The chain uses TRBV6-1 and TRBJ2-5; D is uncertain. V lost 4 bases and J 3 bases, leaving 9 bases between the germline ends. Germline V CDR1 and CDR2: MNHNS, SASEGT. The length of the CDR3 is 13 residues. The CDR3 nucleotides read TGTGCCAGCAGTGTAGAGGTAAAAGAGACCCAGTACTTC. It translates to CASSVEVKETQYF.

The gene calls are TRBV4-1 and TRBJ2-3; possible D gene TRBD1, 6 bases. The CDR3 totals 15 residues. V was shortened by 0 bases and J by 4 bases, with 11 bases between the two germline ends. Germline V gene data show CDR1 as MGHRA and CDR2 as YSYEKL. The CDR3 region is CASSQDLDSSDTQYF. The DNA for the CDR3 is TGCGCCAGCAGCCAAGATCTGGACAGTTCAGATACGCAGTATTTT.

This clone was seen a few times. The chain combines TRBV4-2 with TRBJ1-1, with D uncertain. Trimming pared 0 bases from V and 1 base from J, leaving 6 bases between. Germline V gene lookup returns CDR1 LGHNA and CDR2 YNFKEQ. The length of the CDR3 is 14 residues. In DNA form, the CDR3 reads TGTGCCAGCAGCCAAGATACTGAGAACACTGAAGCTTTCTTT. Translated: CASSQDTENTEAFF.

The chain combines TRBV5-4 with TRBJ2-7; maybe TRBD2 (5 bases). Germline lookup yields CDR1 SGHNT and CDR2 YYREEE (reference sequence). The V end was cut by 0 bases, the J end by 0 bases, with 7 bases between. This CDR3 is built from 14 residues. The CDR3: CASSLGGNSYEQYF. The CDR3 region has the DNA TGTGCCAGCAGCTTGGGAGGGAACTCCTACGAGCAGTACTTC.

The chain couples TRBV5-1 to TRBJ2-7, with 9 bases lining up with TRBD1. In germline, CDR1 is SGHRS, CDR2 YFSETQ. The CDR3 consists of 15 residues. The V and J ends lost 4 bases and 6 bases, in that order; junction bases with no gene match: 11. This chain's CDR3 is CASSPQGTGTSEQYF. CDR3 nucleotide sequence: TGCGCCAGCAGCCCCCAGGGGACAGGGACTTCCGAGCAGTACTTC.

There are a few counts of this clone. The rearrangement uses TRBV6-6 and TRBJ2-2; 9 bases line up with TRBD2. The V gene end was trimmed by 6 bases and the J gene end by 7 bases; junction bases not matched to a gene: 12. Germline values: CDR1 MNHNY, CDR2 SVGAGI (reference sequence). The CDR3 has 16 residues. CDR3 DNA: TGTGCCAGCAGCCGCGTGGGCGGGAGGGAAGACGGGGAGCTGTTTTTT. Translation: CASSRVGGREDGELFF.

V and J are TRBV5-1 and TRBJ1-2, with 8 bases fitting TRBD1. In germline, CDR1 is SGHRS, CDR2 YFSETQ. The CDR3 covers 13 residues. The trim removed 3 bases at V and 11 bases at J, leaving 9 bases unmatched. The CDR3 DNA reads TGCGCCAGCAGCTCAGGGACAGGCGCTGGATACACCTTC. Protein product: CASSSGTGAGYTF.

The V call is TRBV2, the J call TRBJ1-6, with TRBD1 matching 8 bases. CDR1 and CDR2 (germline): SNHLY, FYNNEI. This CDR3 region has 14 residues. V was pared by 10 bases and J by 8 bases, with 10 bases of the junction left unmatched. CDR3 loop: CATRTGKFDSPLHF. As DNA, the CDR3 is TGTGCCACCAGGACAGGGAAGTTTGATTCACCCCTCCACTTT.

This rearrangement joins TRBV2 to TRBJ2-3, with 9 positions matching TRBD2. V shed 4 bases and J 5 bases; nucleotides not matched to a gene: 7. The CDR3 runs to 15 residues. Germline V lookup: CDR1 SNHLY, CDR2 FYNNEI. This chain's CDR3 is CASSVAGDRIDTQYF. The CDR3 DNA sequence: TGTGCCAGCAGTGTAGCGGGAGACCGGATAGATACGCAGTATTTT.

This sequence joins TRBV14 and TRBJ2-1, with 13 bases aligning to TRBD2. The V gene's germline CDR1 is SGHDN and CDR2 FVKESK. The ends lost 4 bases at V and 8 bases at J; junction bases unmatched: 8. The CDR3 spans 16 residues. CDR3 sequence: CASSLRTSGRGDEQFF. CDR3 DNA: TGTGCCAGCAGCCTCCGGACTAGCGGGAGAGGGGATGAGCAGTTCTTC.

The J gene is TRBJ1-3, the V gene TRBV5-4, with 7 bases matching TRBD1. J was trimmed by 0 bases and V by 3 bases; bases with no gene match: 3. In germline, CDR1 is SGHNT, CDR2 YYREEE (reference sequence). This CDR3 has 15 amino acids. The CDR3 here is CASSSGGASGNTIYF. CDR3 nucleotide sequence: TGTGCCAGCAGCTCAGGGGGAGCCTCTGGAAACACCATATATTTT.

The chain is built from TRBV9 and TRBJ2-7, with TRBD2 matching over 8 bases. CDR1 is SGDLS, CDR2 YYNGEE, per germline. The CDR3 has 15 amino acids. The junction had 7 bases not matched to a gene; V was cut back by 3 bases and J by 2 bases. In nucleotides, the CDR3 is TGTGCCAGCAGCGCAGGTCGAGCGGGAGCCTACGAGCAGTACTTC. Encoded protein: CASSAGRAGAYEQYF. Filled out from reference TRBV9 and TRBJ2-7, the complete variable domain reads DSGVTQTPKHLITATGQRVTLRCSPRSGDLSVYWYQQSLDQGLQFLIQYYNGEERAKGNILERFSAQQFPDLHSELNLSSLELGDSALYFCASSAGRAGAYEQYFGPGTRLTVT.

The gene calls are TRBV9 and TRBJ1-1; D ambiguous. Germline CDR1 SGDLS, CDR2 YYNGEE. V shed 0 bases and J shed 1 base, with 4 bases lying between them. The CDR3 runs to 13 residues. The CDR3 sequence is CASSVVPNTEAFF. The DNA of the CDR3 is TGTGCCAGCAGCGTAGTTCCGAACACTGAAGCTTTCTTT.

This clone was picked up one time. The J gene is TRBJ1-6, the V gene TRBV5-1, with D perhaps matching TRBD1 (5 bases). The CDR3 length is 14 residues. The germline CDR1 and CDR2 sequences are SGHRS and YFSETQ. Trimming took off 3 bases at V and 7 bases at J, with 11 bases between the two ends. In DNA, the CDR3 is TGCGCCAGCAGCTCCCAGGGTAACAATTCACCCCTCCACTTT. Its translation is CASSSQGNNSPLHF.

The chain employs TRBV7-3 and TRBJ1-1; 8 bases line up with TRBD1. The CDR3 length is 14 residues. Germline V gene sequence: CDR1 SGHTA, CDR2 FQGTGA. V dropped 4 bases and J dropped 4; count of bases not matched to a gene: 5. CDR3 DNA sequence: TGTGCCAGCAGCTCGGGACAGGAGTTCACTGAAGCTTTCTTT. Amino acids: CASSSGQEFTEAFF.

The V gene is TRBV5-5, the J gene TRBJ1-5; unclear D gene. With 1 base removed from V and 7 bases from J, the gap between germline ends came to 9 bases. CDR1 is SGHKS, CDR2 YYEKEE, per germline (reference sequence). The CDR3 is 13 residues long. CDR3 loop: CASSLTPGQPQHF. The DNA for the CDR3 is TGTGCCAGCAGCTTGACGCCTGGACAGCCCCAGCATTTT.

The chain joins TRBV5-1 to TRBJ2-2; the D gene is possibly TRBD2 (5 bases). With 2 bases removed from V and 0 bases from J, the gap between germline ends came to 8 bases. This CDR3 comprises 15 residues. Germline V gene data show CDR1 as SGHRS and CDR2 as YFSETQ. CDR3 DNA sequence: TGCGCCAGCAGCTTTGAGGGTACGAACACCGGGGAGCTGTTTTTT. Translating gives CASSFEGTNTGELFF.

Here the CDR3 DNA reads TGTGCCAGCAGCTTTACAGGGGCTTCTAGTGATACGCAGTATTTT. It encodes CASSFTGASSDTQYF. The V gene is TRBV11-2, the J gene TRBJ2-3, with TRBD1 identical over 7 bases. The CDR3 has 15 amino acids. Germline V gene sequence: CDR1 SGHAT, CDR2 FQNNGV. V shed 3 bases and J 6 bases; nucleotides not matched to a gene: 9.

The chain recombines TRBV7-2 with TRBJ1-1; the match to TRBD1 covers 10 bases. Germline CDR1 and CDR2: SGHTA and FQGNSA. The CDR3 consists of 15 residues. The junction had 2 bases not matched to a gene; V was cut back by 0 bases and J by 4 bases. DNA for the CDR3: TGTGCCAGCAGCTTAGCGGGACAGGGGCGCACTGAAGCTTTCTTT. Its protein is CASSLAGQGRTEAFF.

CDR3 in DNA: TGTGCCAGCTCACCTCCAGGAGCTGGGGCCAACGTCCTGACTTTC. This translates into CASSPPGAGANVLTF. This sequence joins TRBV18 and TRBJ2-6; no firm D call. V gave up 3 bases and J gave up 2 bases, with 8 bases separating them. In germline, CDR1 is KGHSH, CDR2 LQKENI. The CDR3 is made up of 15 amino acids.

The chain links TRBV11-2 to TRBJ2-3, with D possibly TRBD2 on 6 matching bases. Trimming stripped 5 bases from V and 1 base from J, with 16 bases between. This CDR3 comprises 16 residues. The germline V gene encodes CDR1 SGHAT and CDR2 FQNNGV. CDR3: CASSPSGGLRTDTQYF. The CDR3 coding sequence is TGTGCCAGCAGCCCCTCCGGGGGTCTCCGCACAGATACGCAGTATTTT.

This clone was seen a handful of times. V gene TRBV29-1 combines with J gene TRBJ2-5, with 12 bases identical to TRBD2. CDR1 is SQVTM and CDR2 is ANQGSEA in the germline V gene. CDR3 length: 13 amino acids. Trimming removed 4 bases from V and 7 bases from J; junction bases left unmatched: 4. This chain's CDR3 is CSVGTSGMGTQYF. CDR3 coding DNA: TGCAGCGTTGGGACTAGCGGGATGGGGACCCAGTACTTC.

This rearrangement joins TRBV11-2 to TRBJ2-7; 11 positions agree with TRBD1. CDR1 and CDR2 (germline): SGHAT, FQNNGV. This CDR3 comprises 15 residues. The ends lost 5 bases at V and 6 bases at J; junction bases unmatched: 9. The CDR3, as DNA: TGTGCCAGCAGCCTTAATCCCGGGACAGGGGGCGAGCAGTACTTC. It yields the protein CASSLNPGTGGEQYF.

The rearrangement uses TRBV7-2 and TRBJ1-1; a possible D gene is TRBD1 (6 bases). The CDR3 totals 14 residues. V was pared by 5 bases and J by 4 bases, with 14 bases between. Germline loops: CDR1 SGHTA, CDR2 FQGNSA. CDR3 residues: CASSPHARGTEAFF. The CDR3 coding sequence is TGTGCCAGCAGCCCACACGCCAGGGGCACTGAAGCTTTCTTT.

This clone is a singleton in its sample. The chain joins TRBV9 to TRBJ1-2; D may be TRBD1 (6 bases). CDR1 is SGDLS and CDR2 is YYNGEE in the germline V gene. This CDR3 contains 17 residues. The V end was cut by 4 bases, the J end by 5 bases, with 24 bases between. CDR3 loop: CASSYQRGAVSGYGYTF. CDR3 sequence (DNA): TGTGCCAGCAGCTACCAGAGGGGGGCGGTGTCAGGGTATGGCTACACCTTC.

The CDR3, as DNA: TGTGCCAGTAGTTACGAGGGAGCTGGTTTAGGCAATCAGCCCCAGCATTTT. Amino acids: CASSYEGAGLGNQPQHF. The J gene is TRBJ1-5, the V gene TRBV19; D unclear. The germline V gene has CDR1 LNHDA and CDR2 SQIVND (reference sequence). The CDR3 runs 17 residues. V gave up 5 bases and J gave up 2 bases, with 19 bases separating them.

The genes are TRBV29-1 and TRBJ2-2, with a tentative D call TRBD1 (6 bases). The V and J ends lost 6 bases and 0 bases respectively, with 11 bases between them. Germline V gene sequence: CDR1 SQVTM, CDR2 ANQGSEA. This CDR3 spans 14 amino acids. CDR3 coding DNA: TGCAGCGTGGCCGGGACAACGAACACCGGGGAGCTGTTTTTT. Translation: CSVAGTTNTGELFF.

This clone was recorded once. The V and J genes are TRBV5-1 and TRBJ2-2; D not resolved. The CDR3 contains 17 residues. Germline-derived CDR1 and CDR2 are SGHRS and YFSETQ. The V end lost 3 bases, the J end lost 0 bases, and 15 bases lay between the germline ends. CDR3 nucleotide sequence: TGCGCCAGCAGCTCTGCCGACTCATCCTCGAACACCGGGGAGCTGTTTTTT. Translated, it gives CASSSADSSSNTGELFF.

The chain uses TRBV18 and TRBJ2-7, with 9 bases fitting TRBD1. J lost 5 bases, V lost 5 bases, and 4 bases had no gene match. Per germline, CDR1 KGHSH and CDR2 LQKENI. The CDR3 sequence is 13 residues long. CDR3 sequence (DNA): TGTGCCAGCTCATCACAGGGGGCGGACGAGCAGTACTTC. Its translation: CASSSQGADEQYF.

This chain connects TRBV27 to TRBJ2-7, with D maybe TRBD2 (6 bases). The CDR3 has 15 amino acids. With 6 bases removed from V and 3 bases from J, the gap between germline ends came to 18 bases. Germline V lookup: CDR1 MNHEY, CDR2 SMNVEV (reference sequence). Written as DNA, the CDR3 is TGTGCCAGCAGCTCGCTCGGGGGTGGTAACTACGAGCAGTACTTC. Translating gives CASSSLGGGNYEQYF.